The rows below give T cell receptor beta chains drawn from one sample of a study of cytomegalovirus exposure and HLA in healthy donors. Only in-frame clones appear in the TCRdb table, and some are missing; sequencing was by immunoSEQ multiplex PCR. Among about 140,000 clones, more than 60% were seen once, and the ten largest hold roughly 10%. Sequencing used PBMCs. These receptors all stem from a woman aged 45-60 years in good health and CMV-seropositive. Each CDR3 is given with its conserved first and last residue.

TRBV4-1	TRBJ2-3	CASSQGLAGPDTQYF
TRBV27	TRBJ1-1	CASSSRTGSTEAFF
TRBV7-6	TRBJ2-1	CASSLAGQNNEQFF
TRBV19	TRBJ1-5	CASSGDRNQPQHF
TRBV5-1	TRBJ2-2	CASSYPRDRGLGSTGELFF
TRBV5-5	TRBJ1-4	CASSLRGQGPTNEKLFF
TRBV19	TRBJ1-2	CASSGGQGYGYTF
TRBV6-5	TRBJ2-7	CASSLRQLYEQYF
TRBV28	TRBJ1-5	CASSTATPGQPQHF
TRBV9	TRBJ2-1	CASSVEGDPYNEQFF
TRBV2	TRBJ1-3	CASSVEGDTIYF
TRBV9	TRBJ2-5	CASSVDTGYQETQYF
TRBV5-1	TRBJ1-2	CASSLDGSSNYGYTF
TRBV28	TRBJ1-6	CASIPPGDSPLHF
TRBV7-9	TRBJ1-2	CASSLAVVRDRGPYGYTF
TRBV5-1	TRBJ1-4	CASSTPEEGSKTNEKLFF
TRBV2	TRBJ2-7	CASRGTGGGWEQYF
TRBV6-6	TRBJ2-3	CASSQAGGWDTQYF
TRBV11-2	TRBJ2-2	CASSLDLRGTGELFF
TRBV28	TRBJ2-3	CASSFTEAGQGGDTQYF
TRBV19	TRBJ2-7	CASSIDLVWRGASYEQYF
TRBV6-5	TRBJ2-5	CASSEEGVTQYF
TRBV6-1	TRBJ1-5	CASSERQGVPQHF
TRBV7-8	TRBJ2-3	CASSSKENRAGDTQYF
TRBV10-3	TRBJ1-3	CAISESTAGTIYF
TRBV11-2	TRBJ1-1	CASSLTGQIMNTEAFF
TRBV2	TRBJ1-2	CASTILTREIGYTF
TRBV11-2	TRBJ1-3	CASSLDPSDTIYF
TRBV11-3	TRBJ2-3	CASSLRRQGARDTQYF
TRBV19	TRBJ1-1	CASSKDRGNTEAFF
TRBV4-3	TRBJ2-5	CASSRLLAGQETQYF
TRBV9	TRBJ2-1	CASSATDRYNEQFF
TRBV5-1	TRBJ1-4	CASSLRTEGEKLFF
TRBV5-4	TRBJ1-3	CASSKDISGNTIYF
TRBV6-6	-	CASVRGTGEYEQYF
TRBV30	TRBJ1-3	CAWERESGNTIYF
TRBV7-8	TRBJ2-1	CASHPPWGGDYYEQFF
TRBV7-9	TRBJ1-1	CASSLEPGGTEAFF
TRBV28	TRBJ1-4	CASNMGGGPNEKLFF
TRBV7-6	TRBJ1-4	CASSQTPGEKLFF
TRBV7-2	TRBJ1-4	CASSAPTGVFEKLFF
TRBV9	TRBJ1-1	CASSVGSWQGAINTEAFF
TRBV5-1	TRBJ1-1	CASSSGPGGEAFF
TRBV6-6	TRBJ1-5	CASQPQGGGQPQHF
TRBV30	TRBJ1-4	CAWSPQGELGEKLFF
TRBV18	TRBJ1-1	CASSPGPDRGAEAFF
TRBV19	TRBJ1-1	CASSMRKNTEAFF
TRBV21-1	TRBJ1-4	CASSKGPGVGEKLFF